These 5 T cell receptor beta chains were sequenced from one sample in a study of T-cell reconstitution after alpha-beta-depleted transplantation in children. This sample's TCRbeta library carried unique molecular identifier barcodes. TCRdb reprocessed the PCR reads with MiXCR, giving one entry per CDR3 protein. The table shows roughly 610,000 distinct CDR3 sequences, with about 11% occurring only once. Sequencing was performed on PBMCs from the stem cell graft donor, taken from the stem cell graft. The receptors derive from a human donor who donated a stem cell graft to a child with acute myeloid leukemia.

V and J are TRBV4-3 and TRBJ2-3; maybe TRBD2 (7 bases). CDR3 size: 16 residues. Per the germline V gene, CDR1 is LGHNA and CDR2 is YSLEER. V shed 1 base and J shed 4 bases, with 15 bases lying between them. This chain's CDR3 is CASSQGGGARADTQYF. CDR3 nucleotide sequence: TGCGCCAGCAGCCAAGGGGGGGGCGCGAGGGCAGATACGCAGTATTTT.

The sample holds a few counts of this clonotype. The gene calls are TRBV6-2 or TRBV6-3 and TRBJ2-5; TRBD2 is a possible D gene (6 bases). The ends were cut back, 2 bases at V and 7 bases at J, with 17 bases in the middle. Germline V lookup: CDR1 MNHEY, CDR2 SVGEGT. The CDR3 extends over 15 amino acids. This CDR3 is CASSYPGGERRTQYF. In nucleotides, the CDR3 is TGTGCCAGCAGTTACCCCGGGGGAGAGAGAAGGACCCAGTACTTC.

The gene calls are TRBV6-2 or TRBV6-3 and TRBJ2-1; tentatively, D is TRBD2 (5 bases). Germline-derived CDR1 and CDR2 are MNHEY and SVGEGT. The CDR3 runs 16 residues. V shed 6 bases and J shed 0 bases, with 15 bases lying between them. The CDR3 nucleotides are TGTGCCAGCAGGGTGTGGGCGGGTGGCTCCTACAATGAGCAGTTCTTC. Protein product: CASRVWAGGSYNEQFF.

In its sample, this clonotype was seen a few times. The J gene is TRBJ2-7, the V gene TRBV20-1, with TRBD1 as a possible D gene (5 bases). The CDR3 contains 13 residues. Looked up from germline, CDR1 is DFQATT and CDR2 is SNEGSKA (reference sequence). Trimming took off 5 bases at V and 4 bases at J, with 15 bases between the two ends. The CDR3 spells CSASVRGLYEQYF. DNA of the CDR3: TGCAGTGCTTCGGTAAGGGGTCTTTACGAGCAGTACTTC.

In this sample, this clonotype turned up many times. The V gene is TRBV25-1, the J gene TRBJ1-1, with D unclear. V was shortened by 0 bases and J by 1 base, with 9 bases between the two germline ends. CDR1 MGHDK and CDR2 SYGVNS come from the germline V gene. This CDR3 has 15 amino acids. DNA for the CDR3: TGTGCCAGCAGTGAATATGGGCAGCGGAACACTGAAGCTTTCTTT. Its protein is CASSEYGQRNTEAFF.